What follows describes a single TCR beta chain. What it recognizes is unknown. Findings and limits, study-wide: Tumor Treg TCRs overlapped most with tumor naive CD4+ cells.

The sorted Tregs were CD4+CD25+CD127-/low cells. TCRdb redid the calling of the 5' RACE reads with MiXCR, one entry per CDR3 protein. The table includes about 10,000 distinct CDR3 sequences, 13% to 15% detected once. Germline V gene data show CDR1 as SGHNT and CDR2 as YYREEE (reference sequence). The length of the CDR3 is 13 residues. The V and J ends lost 0 bases and 3 bases respectively, with 3 bases between them. The sequence was obtained from a female donor with breast cancer. The chain carries TRBV5-4 and TRBJ2-2; D is ambiguous. Sequenced input: Tregs sorted from blood. CDR3 bases: TGTGCCAGCAGCTTGGATTACACCGGGGAGCTGTTTTTT. Translation: CASSLDYTGELFF.